This TCR beta chain was profiled in a study of blood T cell dynamics during melanoma immunotherapy. Study context: First-line therapy was either pembrolizumab or nivolumab with ipilimumab for metastatic melanoma.

Concerning this clone: Its antigen is currently unknown.

Findings of the study overall: Among sorted CD8+ subsets, immune-effector cells had the highest clonality and cell-free DNA similarity.

Assay: immunoSEQ multiplex PCR; the TCRdb copy retains only in-frame clones and omits some. Of around 800 clones listed, over 60% are singletons. This CDR3 comprises 15 residues. Trimming stripped 2 bases from V and 2 bases from J, with 9 bases between. From germline, CDR1 is MNHEY and CDR2 SVGAGI. Time point meaning: week 3, after first cycle of checkpoint inhibitor. Prior systemic cancer therapy, immunosuppressant use and other active malignancies excluded patients. The TCR was taken from a human donor with melanoma. V and J are TRBV6-5 and TRBJ2-2; TRBD1 might be the D (5 bases). The material was central memory CD8+ T cells from blood, obtained from a patient treated with checkpoint blockade. CDR3 in DNA: TGTGCCAGCAGTTACCAGGGCGAAAACACCGGGGAGCTGTTTTTT. It yields the protein CASSYQGENTGELFF.